This T cell receptor beta chain originates from a study of cytomegalovirus exposure and HLA in healthy donors. Study in general: The study's early data release held roughly 90 million unique TCRs from HLA-typed donors. Clustering assigned 70% to 90% of the approximately 400 genotyped donors to the Caucasian-associated ancestry cluster. Regarding the study as a whole: Excluded: some indistinguishable V segments such as TRBV6-2 and TRBV6-3. As a later analysis showed, a missense DCLRE1C variant was linked to trimming of TCR beta V- and J-genes.

The PCR was carried out with 60 Vbeta primers and 13 Jbeta primers. Only in-frame clones appear in the TCRdb table, and some are missing; sequencing was by immunoSEQ multiplex PCR. The sample shows about 120,000 clones, 80% of them seen only once. The CDR3 length is 10 residues. V lost 4 bases and J lost 14, with 12 bases in between. The germline V gene has CDR1 SGHRS and CDR2 YFSETQ. To note about this clone: Its target is not known.

Material for sequencing was PBMCs. The receptor's source is a male donor in good health and CMV-seronegative. V and J are TRBV5-1 and TRBJ1-2; D may be TRBD1 (5 bases). Here the CDR3 reads CASSPPGGTF. CDR3 nucleotide sequence: TGCGCCAGCAGCCCCCCCGGGGGGACCTTC.